The T cell receptor (beta chain) under discussion was sequenced for a study of blood T cell repertoires in COVID-19. Germline V gene lookup returns CDR1 SGHKS and CDR2 YYEKEE (reference sequence). CDR3 length: 19 amino acids. V shed 2 bases and J 0 bases; nucleotides not matched to a gene: 13. TCRdb's table, derived via immunoSEQ multiplex PCR, lists solely in-frame clones and lacks some. This table holds about 200,000 clones, about 78% found once. The TCR sequence derives from a woman in her seventies with acute or convalescent COVID-19. This rearrangement joins TRBV5-5 to TRBJ2-4; TRBD1 matches at 8 bases. Sequenced sample: peripheral blood. In DNA form, the CDR3 reads TGTGCCAGCAGCTTCCTCGGACAGGGCGCTCTGCTAGCCAAAAACATTCAGTACTTC. Translated: CASSFLGQGALLAKNIQYF.